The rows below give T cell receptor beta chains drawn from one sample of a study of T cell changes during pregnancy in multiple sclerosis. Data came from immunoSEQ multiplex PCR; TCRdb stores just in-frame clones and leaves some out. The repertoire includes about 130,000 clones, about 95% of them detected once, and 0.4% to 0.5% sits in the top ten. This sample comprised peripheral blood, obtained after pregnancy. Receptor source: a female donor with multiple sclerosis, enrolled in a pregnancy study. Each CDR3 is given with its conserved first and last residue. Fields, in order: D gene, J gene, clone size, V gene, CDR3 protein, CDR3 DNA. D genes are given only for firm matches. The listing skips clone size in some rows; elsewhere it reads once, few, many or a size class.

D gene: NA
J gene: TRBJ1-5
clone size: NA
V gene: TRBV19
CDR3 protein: CASSTKDSLNQPQHF
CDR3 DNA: TGTGCCAGTAGTACCAAGGACAGCCTCAATCAGCCCCAGCATTTT

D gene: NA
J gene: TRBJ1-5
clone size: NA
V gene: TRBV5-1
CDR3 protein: CASSLEPGGEDQPQHF
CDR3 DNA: TGCGCCAGCAGCTTGGAGCCGGGGGGCGAGGATCAGCCCCAGCATTTT

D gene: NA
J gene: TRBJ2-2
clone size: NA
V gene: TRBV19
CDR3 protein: CATSPAGWDTGELFF
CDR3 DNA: TGTGCCACTAGCCCTGCGGGTTGGGACACCGGGGAGCTGTTTTTT

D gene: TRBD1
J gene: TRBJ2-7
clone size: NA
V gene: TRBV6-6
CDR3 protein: CASSKGQGPFLGEQYF
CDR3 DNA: TGTGCCAGCAGCAAGGGACAGGGCCCCTTCCTCGGCGAGCAGTACTTC

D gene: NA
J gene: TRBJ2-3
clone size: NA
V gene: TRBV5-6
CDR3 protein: CASSLVRGISTDTQYF
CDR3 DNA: TGTGCCAGCAGCTTGGTCCGCGGGATTAGCACAGATACGCAGTATTTT

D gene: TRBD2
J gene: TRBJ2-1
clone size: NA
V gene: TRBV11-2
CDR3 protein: CASSLVAGVSYNEQFF
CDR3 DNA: TGTGCCAGCAGCTTAGTTGCGGGAGTTTCCTACAATGAGCAGTTCTTC

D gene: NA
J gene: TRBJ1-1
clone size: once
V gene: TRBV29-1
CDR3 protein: CSVDRAGNTEAFF
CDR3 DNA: TGCAGCGTTGACAGGGCTGGGAACACTGAAGCTTTCTTT

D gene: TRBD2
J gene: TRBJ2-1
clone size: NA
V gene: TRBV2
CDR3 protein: CASNQGTSQGEQFF
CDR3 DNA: TGTGCCAGCAACCAAGGGACTAGCCAGGGTGAGCAGTTCTTC

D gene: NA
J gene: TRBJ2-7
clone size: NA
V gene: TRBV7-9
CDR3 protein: CASSLDGGPSSYEQYF
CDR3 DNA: TGTGCCAGCAGCTTGGATGGGGGCCCGAGCTCCTACGAGCAGTACTTC

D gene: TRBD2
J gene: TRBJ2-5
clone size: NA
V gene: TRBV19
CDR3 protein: CASKEGFSGRETQYF
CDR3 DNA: TGTGCCAGTAAGGAGGGATTTAGCGGGAGAGAGACCCAGTACTTC